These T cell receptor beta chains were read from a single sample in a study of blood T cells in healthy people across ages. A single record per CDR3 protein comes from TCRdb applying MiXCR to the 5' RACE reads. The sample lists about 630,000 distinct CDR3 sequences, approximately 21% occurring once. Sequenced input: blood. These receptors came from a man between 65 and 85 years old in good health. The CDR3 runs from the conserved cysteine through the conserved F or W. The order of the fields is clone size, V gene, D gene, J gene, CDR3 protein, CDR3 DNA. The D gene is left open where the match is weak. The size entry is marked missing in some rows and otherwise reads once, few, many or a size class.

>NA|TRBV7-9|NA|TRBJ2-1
CASSLRDSAGSEQFF
TGTGCCAGCAGCCTCCGGGACTCGGCGGGGAGTGAGCAGTTCTTC
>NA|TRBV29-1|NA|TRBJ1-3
CSVGDRPSGNTIYF
TGCAGCGTGGGCGACAGGCCCTCTGGAAACACCATATATTTT
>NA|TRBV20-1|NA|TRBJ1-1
CSARDRGRNTEALF
TGCAGTGCTAGAGATCGCGGAAGGAACACTGAAGCTCTCTTT
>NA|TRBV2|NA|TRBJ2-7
CASTYSYEQYF
TGTGCCAGCACCTACAGTTACGAGCAGTACTTC
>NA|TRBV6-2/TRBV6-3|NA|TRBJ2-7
CASSYPPGGEQYF
TGTGCCAGCAGTTACCCTCCTGGCGGCGAGCAGTACTTC
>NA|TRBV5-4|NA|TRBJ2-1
CASSLGMESSYNEQFF
TGTGCCAGCAGCTTGGGAATGGAGAGCTCCTACAATGAGCAGTTCTTC
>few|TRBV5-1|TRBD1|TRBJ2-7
CASSRQGRLEQYF
TGCGCCAGCAGCAGACAGGGGCGACTCGAGCAGTACTTC
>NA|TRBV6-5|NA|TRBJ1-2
CASSYAPPGDNYGYTF
TGTGCCAGCAGTTACGCCCCACCGGGAGATAACTATGGCTACACCTTC
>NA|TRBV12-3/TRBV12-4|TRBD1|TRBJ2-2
CASSPIGTGNTGELFF
TGTGCCAGCAGTCCAATCGGGACAGGGAACACCGGGGAGCTGTTTTTT
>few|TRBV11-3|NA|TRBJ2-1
CASSLDPGGKNGQFF
TGTGCCAGCAGCTTAGATCCAGGGGGGAAAAATGGGCAGTTCTTC
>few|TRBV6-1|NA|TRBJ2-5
CASRPSSVSNQETQYF
TGTGCCAGCAGGCCTTCTTCCGTATCTAATCAAGAGACCCAGTACTTC
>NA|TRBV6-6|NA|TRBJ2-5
CASMAGSETQYF
TGTGCCAGCATGGCAGGGTCGGAGACCCAGTACTTC
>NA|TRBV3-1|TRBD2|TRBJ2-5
CASEELAGAGEQYF
TGTGCCAGCGAGGAACTAGCGGGAGCCGGAGAGCAGTACTTC
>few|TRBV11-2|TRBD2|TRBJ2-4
CASTLTSGIAKNIQYF
TGTGCCAGCACCCTGACTAGCGGTATAGCCAAAAACATTCAGTACTTC
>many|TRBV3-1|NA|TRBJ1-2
CASSQEGSYGYTF
TGTGCCAGCAGCCAGGAAGGTAGCTATGGCTACACCTTC
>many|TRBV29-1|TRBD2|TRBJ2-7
CSARGLAAYEQYF
TGCAGCGCCAGGGGACTAGCGGCCTACGAGCAGTACTTC
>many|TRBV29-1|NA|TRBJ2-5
CSVDRGTQYF
TGCAGCGTTGACCGGGGAACCCAGTACTTC
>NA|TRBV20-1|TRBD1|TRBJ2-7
CSGTDRGPYEQYF
TGCAGTGGGACGGACAGGGGGCCCTACGAGCAGTACTTC
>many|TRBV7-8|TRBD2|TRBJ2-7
CASSSGTSSYEQYF
TGTGCCAGCAGCTCCGGGACTAGCTCCTACGAGCAGTACTTC